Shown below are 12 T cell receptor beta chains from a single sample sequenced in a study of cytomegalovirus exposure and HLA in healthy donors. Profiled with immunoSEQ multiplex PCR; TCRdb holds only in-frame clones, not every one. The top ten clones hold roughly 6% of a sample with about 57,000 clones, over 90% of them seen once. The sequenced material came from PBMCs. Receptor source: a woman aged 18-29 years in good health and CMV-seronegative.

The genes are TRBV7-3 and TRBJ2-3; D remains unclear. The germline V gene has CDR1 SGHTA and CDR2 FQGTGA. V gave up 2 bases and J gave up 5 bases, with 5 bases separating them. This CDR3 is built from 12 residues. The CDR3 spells CASSLSGDTQYF. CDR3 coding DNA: TGTGCCAGCAGCTTATCGGGAGATACGCAGTATTTT.

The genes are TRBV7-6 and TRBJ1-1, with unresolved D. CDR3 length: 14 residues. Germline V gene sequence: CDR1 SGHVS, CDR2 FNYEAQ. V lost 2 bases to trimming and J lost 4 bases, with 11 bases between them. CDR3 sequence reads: CASSLKSGITEAFF. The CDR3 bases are TGTGCCAGCAGCTTAAAGAGCGGAATCACTGAAGCTTTCTTT.

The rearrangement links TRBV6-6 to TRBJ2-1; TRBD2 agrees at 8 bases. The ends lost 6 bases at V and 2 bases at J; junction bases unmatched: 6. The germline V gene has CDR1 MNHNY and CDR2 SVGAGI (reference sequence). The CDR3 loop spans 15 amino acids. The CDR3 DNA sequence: TGTGCCAGCAGCCCAGGACTAGCTGCCTACAATGAGCAGTTCTTC. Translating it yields CASSPGLAAYNEQFF.

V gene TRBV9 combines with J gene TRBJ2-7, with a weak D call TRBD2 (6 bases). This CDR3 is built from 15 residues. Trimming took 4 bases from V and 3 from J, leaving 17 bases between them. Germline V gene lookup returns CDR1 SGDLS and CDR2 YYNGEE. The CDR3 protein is CASSREGRPFYEQYF. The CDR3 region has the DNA TGTGCCAGCAGCAGGGAAGGGAGGCCTTTCTACGAGCAGTACTTC.

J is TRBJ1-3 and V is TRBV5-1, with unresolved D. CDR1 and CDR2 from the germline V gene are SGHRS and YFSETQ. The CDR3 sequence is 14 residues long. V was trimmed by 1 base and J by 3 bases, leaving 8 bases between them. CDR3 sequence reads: CASSLRESGNTIYF. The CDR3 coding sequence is TGCGCCAGCAGCTTGCGGGAAAGTGGAAACACCATATATTTT.

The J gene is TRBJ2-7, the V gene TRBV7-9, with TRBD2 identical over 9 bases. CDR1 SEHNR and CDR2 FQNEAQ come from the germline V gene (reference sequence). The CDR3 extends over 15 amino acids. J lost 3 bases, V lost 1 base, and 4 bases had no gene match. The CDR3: CASSLGGGRDYEQYV. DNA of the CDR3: TGTGCCAGCAGCTTAGGGGGCGGGAGGGACTACGAGCAGTACGTC.

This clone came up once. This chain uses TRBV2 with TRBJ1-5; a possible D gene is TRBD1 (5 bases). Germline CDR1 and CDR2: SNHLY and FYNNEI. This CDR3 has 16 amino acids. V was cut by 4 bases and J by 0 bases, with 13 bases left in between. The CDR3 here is CASSAYGTHSNQPQHF. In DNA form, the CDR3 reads TGTGCCAGCAGTGCCTACGGGACTCATAGCAATCAGCCCCAGCATTTT.

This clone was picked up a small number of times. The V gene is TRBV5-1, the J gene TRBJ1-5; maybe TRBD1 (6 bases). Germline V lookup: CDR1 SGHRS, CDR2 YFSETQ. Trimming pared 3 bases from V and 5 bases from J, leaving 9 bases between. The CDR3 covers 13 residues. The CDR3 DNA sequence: TGCGCCAGCAGCTGGGAGGGGGATCAGCCCCAGCATTTT. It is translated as CASSWEGDQPQHF.

The CDR3 is CASSLRTGGMNGYTF. The DNA of the CDR3 is TGCGCCAGCAGCTTAAGGACAGGGGGCATGAATGGCTACACCTTC. This sequence joins TRBV5-1 and TRBJ1-2; 11 bases align to TRBD1. V dropped 2 bases and J dropped 6; count of bases not matched to a gene: 6. This CDR3 contains 15 residues. The germline gives CDR1 SGHRS, CDR2 YFSETQ.

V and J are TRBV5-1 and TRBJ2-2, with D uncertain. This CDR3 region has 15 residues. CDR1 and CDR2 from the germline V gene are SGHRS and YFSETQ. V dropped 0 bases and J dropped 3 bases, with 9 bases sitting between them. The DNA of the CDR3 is TGCGCCAGCAGCTTGGGGGTTCGGGACACCGGGGAGCTGTTTTTT. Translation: CASSLGVRDTGELFF.

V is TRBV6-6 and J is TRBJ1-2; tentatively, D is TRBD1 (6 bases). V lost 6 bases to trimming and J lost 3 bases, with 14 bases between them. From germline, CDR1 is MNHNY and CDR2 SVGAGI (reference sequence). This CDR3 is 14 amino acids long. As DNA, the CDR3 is TGTGCCAGCAGCCGTGCAGGGGTTGACTATGGCTACACCTTC. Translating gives CASSRAGVDYGYTF.

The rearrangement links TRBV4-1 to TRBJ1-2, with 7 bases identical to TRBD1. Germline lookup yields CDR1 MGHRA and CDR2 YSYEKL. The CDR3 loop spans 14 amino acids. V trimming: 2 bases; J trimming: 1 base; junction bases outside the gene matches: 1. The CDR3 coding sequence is TGCGCCAGCAGCCAACAGGGGGTTAACTATGGCTACACCTTC. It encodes CASSQQGVNYGYTF.